This TCR beta chain was sequenced for a study of T cells in Graves' hyperthyroidism and ophthalmopathy (dated by TCRdb to about 2019). General notes on the study: Peripheral blood was collected at initial diagnosis, before any treatment. A discovery cohort of about 96 patients, fewer than 50 with Graves' ophthalmopathy and about 58 with stable Graves' hyperthyroidism, was used to find distinguishing TCR V-J signatures. An independent validation cohort of under 20 hyperthyroidism patients and 17 patients who later progressed to ophthalmopathy tested prospective prediction of ophthalmopathy. The roughly 100 discovery patients were randomly divided into training and test sets at a 7:3 ratio. In addition, the study compared T-cell repertoires in thyroid tissue and in blood from over 5 Graves' hyperthyroidism patients. After sampling, hyperthyroidism patients received methimazole starting at 30 mg daily, and ophthalmopathy patients received high-dose intravenous methylprednisolone. TCR Vbeta CDR3 sequencing of some 140 peripheral blood samples (approximately 44 ophthalmopathy, roughly 72 hyperthyroidism and approximately 17 progressor patients) is reported in the paper. Study-level results and caveats: During validation, the model predicted progression to ophthalmopathy a median of approximately six months ahead of onset, with more than 60% sensitivity and 72% to 80% specificity. Sample size was not statistically predetermined, and blinding of investigators to group allocation was not performed. Most expanded thyroid clonotypes (frequency above 0.001) were also detected in blood, a finding suggesting that blood repertoires may reflect thyroid immune responses. A 13 V-J signature model separated ophthalmopathy from stable hyperthyroidism, with roughly 88% sensitivity and 81.08% specificity in cross-validation and 80%/75% in testing.

The TCR beta CDR3 regions were amplified from the RNA transcripts. The TCR CDR3 was subjected to a first round of RT-PCR using the HTBI primer set and the Qiagen OneStep RT-PCR kit. Libraries were constructed in a second round of multiplex PCR, after which size selection and purification were carried out. Paired-end sequencing of the libraries was performed with 100 bp reads on an Illumina HiSeq2000. The study's own analysis went as follows. Raw data were processed with SOAPnuke, discarding reads with adapters, uncalled bases, mean Phred below 15, or no exact constant-primer or identifier match. COPE v1.2.5 was used to merge the high-quality paired reads, and each unique nucleotide sequence was defined as a clonotype. MiTCR v1.1 was used to align the clonotypes against IMGT TRBV, TRBD and TRBJ reference segments. The analysis was restricted to V-J combinations with a frequency above 0.0001, which together covered just over 99% of the repertoires. The TCS score was defined as the ratio of F50 (clonal expansion) to E x V (chaos), calculated using BLOSUM62-based TCRdist between CDR3 peptides within each V-J. Welch's t-statistics and random forest reduced around 510 V-J features to about 12, which were used in a naive Bayes classifier (R e1071). TCRdb trimmed the raw reads at Q25, called clones with MiXCR and kept productive beta chains. Each record represents a unique CDR3 protein, reported with the most common genes and DNA among its rows. TCRdb, not the authors, supplied the V and J calls. Recorded for this sample are some 550,000 distinct CDR3 sequences; 16% of them occurred a single time. The top ten hold 2.5% to 4% of the sample.

In regard to this clonotype: What antigen it recognizes has not been identified. At one end the junction does not follow the germline gene, possibly because of a read error.

Per the germline V gene (reference sequence), MNHEY is the CDR1 and SMNVEV is the CDR2. The CDR3 goes from the cysteine to the phenylalanine over 15 residues. Only the CDR3 DNA stays, 45 bases, in frame from base 1. In the ophthalmopathy patients, disease was moderately to severely active, with a Clinical Activity Score of 3 or more, a NOSPECS grade of 4 or more, and a duration of less than 3 months. Exclusion was applied to patients with uncontrolled infections, other autoimmune diseases, pregnancy or lactation. Diagnoses relied on clinical symptoms, serum thyroxine and TRAb, thyroid ultrasound and orbital computed tomography. PBMCs were separated from roughly 9.6 ml of fresh peripheral blood using Ficoll-Paque density gradient centrifugation. Trizol reagent was used to extract total RNA, and RNA quality was then checked on an Agilent 2100 Bioanalyzer.

This TCR was sampled from a woman aged 40 to 50 with Graves' ophthalmopathy. This chain joins TRBV27 to TRBJ2-7; the best D guess is TRBD2, with 6 bases matching. The sequenced sample consisted of blood. DNA sequence: TGTGCCAGCAGCTTATCCCCCTACGGGAGTTACGAGCAGTACTTC. This sequence encodes CASSLSPYGSYEQYF.